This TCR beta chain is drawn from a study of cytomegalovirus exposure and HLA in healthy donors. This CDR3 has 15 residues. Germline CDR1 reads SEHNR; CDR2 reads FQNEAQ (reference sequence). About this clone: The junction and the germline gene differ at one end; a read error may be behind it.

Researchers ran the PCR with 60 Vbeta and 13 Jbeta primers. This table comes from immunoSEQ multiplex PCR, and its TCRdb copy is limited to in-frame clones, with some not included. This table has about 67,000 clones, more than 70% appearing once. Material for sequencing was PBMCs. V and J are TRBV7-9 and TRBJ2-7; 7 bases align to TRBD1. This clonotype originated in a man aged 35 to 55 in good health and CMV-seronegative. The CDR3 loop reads CSSSLALTGFYEQYF. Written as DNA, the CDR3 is TGTTCCAGCAGCTTAGCGCTGACAGGGTTTTACGAGCAGTACTTC.